This TCR beta chain stems from a study of cytomegalovirus exposure and HLA in healthy donors. Germline-derived CDR1 and CDR2 are MGHDK and SYGVNS. Trimming cost V 3 bases and J 0 bases, with 9 bases left between them. The CDR3 covers 14 residues. PCR was performed using 60 Vbeta and 13 Jbeta primers. Assay: immunoSEQ multiplex PCR; the TCRdb copy retains only in-frame clones and omits some. The data contain around 150,000 clones, roughly 80% of them seen just once; the ten biggest clones take up 2% to 2.5%. Of note for this clone: Its antigen is undetermined.

General observations from the study: The only immune exposure information that was available was CMV serostatus. V- and J-gene trimming in TCR beta was tied to a missense DCLRE1C variant by an analysis performed later.

Material: PBMCs. This clonotype was sampled from a man aged 25-40 years in good health and CMV-seronegative. The chain combines TRBV25-1 with TRBJ2-7; tentative D call: TRBD2 (5 bases). Here the CDR3 reads CASSDAGNSYEQYF. DNA for the CDR3: TGTGCCAGCAGTGACGCCGGGAACTCCTACGAGCAGTACTTC.